The clone carrying this T cell receptor beta chain was counted between two and nine times. Authors' data handling: Using reference gene primer amplification, nucleated cell counts were estimated. This table comes from immunoSEQ multiplex PCR, and its TCRdb copy is limited to in-frame clones, with some not included. V and J calls and clone size are as listed in that table; D and trimming were resolved from the DNA. Of around 28,000 clones in the sample, roughly three quarters were seen once. With 1 base removed from V and 1 base from J, the gap between germline ends came to 14 bases. CDR1 is SGHAT and CDR2 is FQNNGV in the germline V gene. The CDR3 covers 18 residues. The sample belongs to a study of blood T cell repertoires in COVID-19. As for the study in general: Collection of acute and convalescent COVID-19 samples took place in the United States, Italy and Spain. PBMCs, B-cell-depleted T cells, or T cells were the source of the cDNA or gDNA that made up the material.

Sequenced input: peripheral blood. The chain couples TRBV11-2 to TRBJ2-6; possible D gene TRBD1, 6 bases. The receptor's source is a man between 65 and 85 years old with acute or convalescent COVID-19. The CDR3 loop reads CASSLAPGHQSGANVLTF. The CDR3 DNA reads as TGTGCCAGCAGCTTAGCGCCGGGACACCAGTCTGGGGCCAACGTCCTGACTTTC.